Listed below are T cell receptor beta chains from one sample, sequenced in a study of blood T cell repertoires in COVID-19. Assay: immunoSEQ multiplex PCR; the TCRdb copy retains only in-frame clones and omits some. The repertoire includes approximately 320,000 clones, around nine tenths of them detected once, and 11% sits in the top ten. The specimen was peripheral blood. The receptors here all came from a young woman with COVID-19, enrolled during active disease. Both conserved end residues are part of each CDR3. A D gene is named only where the DNA matches it firmly. Expanded clones are given a class, and other clones once, few, many or no size at all.

>-|-|TRBV21-1|TRBJ2-1
TGTGCCAGCCTGCTACCTGGACTAGCGGGGGGGCCGGACAATGAGCAGTTCTTC
CASLLPGLAGGPDNEQFF
>-|-|TRBV18|TRBJ1-5
TGTGCCAGCTCAGCACACGCGGGAGGGAATCAGCCCCAGCATTTT
CASSAHAGGNQPQHF
>-|-|TRBV5-6|TRBJ2-3
TGTGCCAGCAGCTTTATGTCGGGGGGCACAGATACGCAGTATTTT
CASSFMSGGTDTQYF
>TRBD2|-|TRBV5-4|TRBJ2-1
TGTGCCAGCAGCCTGGGGGGGGGCTCCTACAATGAGCAGTTCTTC
CASSLGGGSYNEQFF
>-|-|TRBV27|TRBJ1-5
TGTGCCAGCAGTTGGGGGGCCGGGGGGAATCAGCCCCAGCATTTT
CASSWGAGGNQPQHF
>TRBD2|few|TRBV7-8|TRBJ2-2
TGTGCCAGCAGCCCCCGCGGACTAGTGTCCCAAACCGGGGAGCTGTTTTTT
CASSPRGLVSQTGELFF
>-|-|TRBV7-6|TRBJ1-5
TGTGCCAGCAGCCCATTAGGAGGGCAGGGTAGCAATCAGCCCCAGCATTTT
CASSPLGGQGSNQPQHF
>-|-|TRBV18|TRBJ2-3
TGTGCCAGCTCACCAGCTCCGAGTTTAACGGGCACAGATACGCAGTATTTT
CASSPAPSLTGTDTQYF
>-|-|TRBV25-1|TRBJ2-3
TGTGCCAGCAGTCGCGGGGCAGGCACAGATACGCAGTATTTT
CASSRGAGTDTQYF
>TRBD1|-|TRBV6-6|TRBJ1-2
TGTGCCAGCAGTTATCCCCCCGGGACAGCCGGGTACACCTTC
CASSYPPGTAGYTF
>TRBD2|-|TRBV2|TRBJ2-3
TGTGCCAGCAGTGAAGCGCTTGGACTAGCGGGGTTCCCAGATACGCAGTATTTT
CASSEALGLAGFPDTQYF
>-|-|TRBV24-1|TRBJ2-7
TGTGCCACCAGTGATGGTGGAGGAGAGCAGTACTTC
CATSDGGGEQYF
>-|many|TRBV6-6|TRBJ2-7
TGTGCCAGCAGTCCTAACGGCGAGCAGTACTTC
CASSPNGEQYF
>TRBD2|once|TRBV7-2|TRBJ2-3
TGTGCCAGCAGCTTAGCCCTAGCGGGCACAGATACGCAGTATTTT
CASSLALAGTDTQYF
>-|-|TRBV5-1|TRBJ1-3
TGCGCCAGCAGCTTAACCTCGGGAGCCCATCTCTCTGGAAACACCATATATTTT
CASSLTSGAHLSGNTIYF
>TRBD1|once|TRBV9|TRBJ1-4
TGTGCCAGCAGCGTAGGCCCTGGGACAGGTTCTACTAATGAAAAACTGTTTTTT
CASSVGPGTGSTNEKLFF
>-|-|TRBV2|TRBJ1-3
TGTGCCAGCAGTGGGGTCCAGGGGATTGCTGGAAACACCATATATTTT
CASSGVQGIAGNTIYF
>-|-|TRBV6-5|TRBJ1-3
TGTGCCAGCAGTTACTCATTGACAGGATCTGGAAACACCATATATTTT
CASSYSLTGSGNTIYF
>-|-|TRBV19|TRBJ1-2
TGTGCCAGTAGTATAGTTTCAGGGAACTATGGCTACACCTTC
CASSIVSGNYGYTF
>-|-|TRBV5-1|TRBJ2-5
TGCGCCAGCAGCCTCACCCCGGGGCAGGGGGAGACCCAGTACTTC
CASSLTPGQGETQYF
>-|-|TRBV2|TRBJ2-5
TGTGCCAGCAGTGAAGTCCGTGAGACCCAGTACTTC
CASSEVRETQYF
>TRBD2|-|TRBV5-1|TRBJ2-5
TGCGCCAGCGGCCCTGGGAGGGGCGGACAAGAGACCCAGTACTTC
CASGPGRGGQETQYF
>-|once|TRBV6-1|TRBJ2-1
TGTGCCAGCAGTGAAGCGGGGGGGCTTATCGATGAGCAGTTCTTC
CASSEAGGLIDEQFF
>-|-|TRBV5-1|TRBJ1-1
TGCGCCAGCACGAACAGGGTAGGCACTGAAGCTTTCTTT
CASTNRVGTEAFF
>-|-|TRBV27|TRBJ2-1
TGTGCCACCTCATATGAGGTTAGTCGGAGCTCCTACAATGAGCAGTTCTTC
CATSYEVSRSSYNEQFF
>-|-|TRBV7-6|TRBJ2-5
TGTGCCAGCAGCTTAGGGGCCCGGGAGGAGACCCAGTACTTC
CASSLGAREETQYF
>TRBD2|-|TRBV9|TRBJ2-1
TGTGCCAGCAGCGTAGCCCTAGCGGGGTATCACAATGAGCAGTTCTTC
CASSVALAGYHNEQFF
>TRBD1|-|TRBV29-1|TRBJ2-5
TGCAGCGTTGAAGGGGGGATGGGACAGGGGAGTTTTGGAGAGACCCAGTACTTC
CSVEGGMGQGSFGETQYF
>-|-|TRBV14|TRBJ1-3
TGTGCCAGCAGCCAGTGGACGGGAGTCTCTGGAAACACCATATATTTT
CASSQWTGVSGNTIYF
>-|few|TRBV5-1|TRBJ2-1
TGCGCCAGCAGCCCGTCGGGGGTGGATGAGCAGTTCTTC
CASSPSGVDEQFF
>TRBD2|-|TRBV27|TRBJ2-5
TGTGCCAGCAGTGTAGCGGGGGGGTTCGTGACCCAGTACTTC
CASSVAGGFVTQYF
>-|-|TRBV28|TRBJ1-2
TGTGCCAGCAGTCTCCCAGCTAACTATGGCTACACCTTC
CASSLPANYGYTF
>-|-|TRBV3-1/TRBV3-2|TRBJ2-5
TGTGCCAGCAGCCCACGTGGGGCCCAAGAGACCCAGTACTTC
CASSPRGAQETQYF
>-|-|TRBV7-8|TRBJ2-3
TGTGCCAGCAGCTCCGGGACTGCCCCTAGCACAGATACGCAGTATTTT
CASSSGTAPSTDTQYF
>-|few|TRBV9|TRBJ1-3
TGTGCCAGCAGCGTAGGAACTCAAAGAAGCACTGGAAACACCATATATTTT
CASSVGTQRSTGNTIYF
>TRBD1|-|TRBV7-9|TRBJ2-3
TGTGCCAGCAGCTCCTATGAGGGGACAGGGGTGTTGGCAGATACGCAGTATTTT
CASSSYEGTGVLADTQYF
>-|-|TRBV19|TRBJ1-1
TGTGCCAGTAGTATGGAGACAGCGTCCCTGAACACTGAAGCTTTCTTT
CASSMETASLNTEAFF
>-|-|TRBV19|TRBJ1-5
TGTGCCAGTAGTAGTAACGGGAACCTGGGGTTACCCCAGCATTTT
CASSSNGNLGLPQHF
>-|-|TRBV4-1|TRBJ2-7
TGCGCCAGCAGCCGATCCAAGGCGGTAGTTTACGAGCAGTACTTC
CASSRSKAVVYEQYF
>TRBD1|-|TRBV11-2|TRBJ1-4
TGTGCCAGCAGCCCGGGACAGGGGCTTCGAAATGAAAAACTGTTTTTT
CASSPGQGLRNEKLFF
>-|many|TRBV13|TRBJ2-1
TGTGCCAGCAGCCCTCCACAAACCTACAATGAGCAGTTCTTC
CASSPPQTYNEQFF
>-|-|TRBV18|TRBJ1-5
TGTGCCAGCTCACCCACCGGGGGTGGACAGCCCCAGCATTTT
CASSPTGGGQPQHF
>-|-|TRBV27|TRBJ2-1
TGTGCCAGCAGTTTCCGTACACGAGGGGAGCAGTTCTTC
CASSFRTRGEQFF
>-|-|TRBV2|TRBJ1-6
TGTGCCAGCACGGCGGGCTTTCAGAATCCCCTCCACTTT
CASTAGFQNPLHF
>-|-|TRBV12-3/TRBV12-4|TRBJ2-3
TGTGCCAGCAGCGAGGCCGGCACAGATACGCAGTATTTT
CASSEAGTDTQYF
>TRBD2|-|TRBV5-6|TRBJ2-1
TGTGCCAGCACCCTCCCCCAGGGACTAGCGGGGGGTATTCTGTTCTTC
CASTLPQGLAGGILFF
>TRBD2|-|TRBV5-1|TRBJ2-1
TGCGCCAGCAGCACAAGGACTAGCGGGGGGCCCTACAATGAGCAGTTCTTC
CASSTRTSGGPYNEQFF
>-|-|TRBV7-9|TRBJ1-3
TGTGCCAGCAGCTTAGGGAACCGGCACAGCTCTGGAAACACCATATATTTT
CASSLGNRHSSGNTIYF
>-|-|TRBV29-1|TRBJ1-2
TGCAGCGGTGGTGGAGGAGAAGGCTACACCTTC
CSGGGGEGYTF
>-|-|TRBV10-3|TRBJ1-1
TGTGCCATCAGTGATCGGGCGGGGAACACTGAAGCTTTCTTT
CAISDRAGNTEAFF
>-|-|TRBV28|TRBJ2-7
TGTGCCAGCAGCCCCTTTCTCGTGGGGGCGATCTACGAGCAGTACTTC
CASSPFLVGAIYEQYF
>-|-|TRBV6-5|TRBJ2-1
TGTGCCAGCAGGACTGTAACCTCCTACAATGAGCAGTTCTTC
CASRTVTSYNEQFF
>-|-|TRBV12-1|TRBJ2-7
TGTGCCAGCAGCTGCGGAATAGCGGGGTACTACGAGCAGTACTTC
CASSCGIAGYYEQYF
>TRBD1|-|TRBV19|TRBJ1-4
TGTGCCAGTAGTATGGTCACAGGGGGCGAGGAAAAACTGTTTTTT
CASSMVTGGEEKLFF
>TRBD1|-|TRBV5-4|TRBJ2-5
TGTGCCAGCAGCTGGACATCCTCCCGTCGGGACAGGGGTGGCCAAGAGACCCAGTACTTC
CASSWTSSRRDRGGQETQYF
>TRBD1|-|TRBV7-9|TRBJ2-1
TGTGCCAGCAGCCTAGTGGGACAGGGGAACAATGAGCAGTTCTTC
CASSLVGQGNNEQFF
>TRBD2|-|TRBV28|TRBJ2-1
TGTGCCAGCAGGCTTAGCGGGGGGGCATTAAATGAGCAGTTCTTC
CASRLSGGALNEQFF
>-|-|TRBV28|TRBJ1-6
TGTGCCAGCAGTTTTGGTCAGGCAAATTCACCCCTCCACTTT
CASSFGQANSPLHF
>-|-|TRBV4-1|TRBJ1-5
TGCGCCAGCAGCCAGGGAGACCAGCCCCAGCATTTT
CASSQGDQPQHF